One sample yielded the 26 T cell receptor beta chains listed below, sequenced in a study of T-cell memory formation after mild COVID-19. In TCRdb, the 5' RACE reads were re-called with MiXCR into one record per CDR3 protein. The sample carries fewer than 35,000 distinct CDR3 sequences, 15% to 20% recorded once. Sequencing was carried out using PBMCs or a T cell subset sorted from them (not recorded which). Receptor source: an adult who had mild COVID-19 (a few samples of this study predate the infection). Cell type and time point are not known.

As for this clonotype: This sequence may be a read error, since a much larger clone differs from it by one base. The conserved phenylalanine or tryptophan is not found at the CDR3 terminus, so this likely reflects a read error. V and J are TRBV5-1 and TRBJ2-3; D possibly uses TRBD1 or TRBD2 (5 bases each). V was clipped by 1 base and J by 3 bases, with 21 bases between them. The CDR3 is 18 residues long. In germline, CDR1 is SGHRS, CDR2 YFSETQ. DNA of the CDR3: TGCGCCAGCAGCTTGATTGGGGTCGGACGGGGCCTGACAGATACGCAGTATCTT. The encoded protein is CASSLIGVGRGLTDTQYL.

A few counts support this clonotype. Here the CDR3 reads CASSLDGLAGEQYF. The CDR3 coding sequence is TGTGCCAGCAGCTTGGACGGACTAGCGGGGGAGCAGTACTTC. This rearrangement joins TRBV5-5 to TRBJ2-7; TRBD2 aligns across 12 bases. Germline V lookup: CDR1 SGHKS, CDR2 YYEKEE (reference sequence). J lost 7 bases, V lost 0 bases, and 2 bases had no gene match. The CDR3 has 14 residues.

The chain is built from TRBV10-2 and TRBJ1-2; D is undetermined. The CDR3 has 14 residues. Germline CDR1 is WSHSY and CDR2 is SAAADI. Trimming removed 2 bases at V and 3 bases at J, with 10 bases between. The DNA of the CDR3 is TGCGCCAGCAGTGAGGAAGAGGGTTACTATGGCTACACCTTC. It is translated as CASSEEEGYYGYTF.

The table lists this clonotype with many counts. The V gene is TRBV4-1, the J gene TRBJ2-5; 7 bases align to TRBD2. The germline gives CDR1 MGHRA, CDR2 YSYEKL. CDR3 length equals 14 residues. J gave up 4 bases and V 4 bases, and 6 bases lay outside the gene matches. CDR3 protein: CASSPLGGGETQYF. In nucleotides, the CDR3 is TGCGCCAGCAGCCCCTTGGGGGGGGGAGAGACCCAGTACTTC.

The gene calls are TRBV5-1 and TRBJ1-1; D is undetermined. The CDR3 runs 16 residues. The ends were cut back, 0 bases at V and 3 bases at J, with 15 bases in the middle. CDR1 and CDR2 (germline): SGHRS, YFSETQ. In DNA, the CDR3 is TGCGCCAGCAGCTTGGTGGCTTCGTCCGAGGACACTGAAGCTTTCTTT. It encodes CASSLVASSEDTEAFF.

This clonotype was picked up one time. The chain uses TRBV7-9 and TRBJ1-2, with D perhaps matching TRBD1 (5 bases). CDR3 size: 14 residues. Germline CDR1 reads SEHNR; CDR2 reads FQNEAQ (reference sequence). The ends were cut back, 3 bases at V and 4 bases at J, with 12 bases in the middle. The DNA of the CDR3 is TGTGCCAGCAGCTTGGGGGTACCCATCTATGGCTACACCTTC. It specifies CASSLGVPIYGYTF.

This clonotype was seen many times. The V gene is TRBV6-6, the J gene TRBJ1-1, with D unresolved. V shed 0 bases and J shed 0 bases, with 8 bases lying between them. Germline V gene data show CDR1 as MNHNY and CDR2 as SVGAGI (reference sequence). The CDR3 has 15 amino acids. CDR3 sequence: CASSYSGNMNTEAFF. CDR3 nucleotides: TGTGCCAGCAGTTACTCGGGGAACATGAACACTGAAGCTTTCTTT.

This clonotype was counted ten times or more. The chain carries TRBV24-1 and TRBJ2-2, with D possibly being TRBD2 (6 bases). The CDR3 is 16 amino acids. The germline CDR1 and CDR2 sequences are KGHDR and SFDVKD. V lost 4 bases and J lost 1, with 12 bases in between. CDR3 loop: CATSDPGRGNTGELFF. As DNA, the CDR3 is TGTGCCACCAGTGACCCCGGGCGGGGGAACACCGGGGAGCTGTTTTTT.

This clonotype has a count of ten or more. The gene calls are TRBV4-2 and TRBJ2-7; 9 bases align to TRBD1. Trimming took 4 bases from V and 7 from J; bases not matched to a gene: 11. The CDR3 is 15 residues long. Per the germline V gene, CDR1 is LGHNA and CDR2 is YNFKEQ. The DNA for the CDR3 is TGTGCCAGCAGCCGAGAACCACAGGGGGCGGGTGAGCAGTACTTC. Its protein is CASSREPQGAGEQYF.

The genes are TRBV4-3 and TRBJ2-3, with a possible D match to TRBD2 (5 bases). V was clipped by 5 bases and J by 5 bases, with 20 bases between them. The CDR3 extends over 16 amino acids. CDR1 is LGHNA and CDR2 is YSLEER in the germline V gene. The CDR3 coding sequence is TGCGCCAGCAGCTACCAGGCCAGGTGGGCGGGAGATACGCAGTATTTT. Its translation: CASSYQARWAGDTQYF.

This clonotype showed up many times. The chain links TRBV3-1 to TRBJ1-1; D gene unclear. The CDR3 contains 14 residues. Germline CDR1 reads LGHDT; CDR2 reads YNNKEL (reference sequence). Trimming took off 1 base at V and 5 bases at J, with 11 bases between the two ends. The CDR3 coding sequence is TGTGCCAGCAGCCAAGCGCAGGTTGGGACTGAAGCTTTCTTT. It specifies CASSQAQVGTEAFF.

In its sample, this clonotype was seen many times. The chain is built from TRBV5-1 and TRBJ1-3, with TRBD1 identical over 7 bases. Per germline, CDR1 SGHRS and CDR2 YFSETQ. The CDR3 runs 16 residues. V dropped 2 bases and J dropped 4; count of bases not matched to a gene: 9. The CDR3 region has the DNA TGCGCCAGCAGCTTCCAAGGACAGGCGAGAGGAAACACCATATATTTT. Encoded protein: CASSFQGQARGNTIYF. Complete variable domain (other parts from reference TRBV5-1 and TRBJ1-3): KAGVTQTPRYLIKTRGQQVTLSCSPISGHRSVSWYQQTPGQGLQFLFEYFSETQRNKGNFPGRFSGRQFSNSRSEMNVSTLELGDSALYLCASSFQGQARGNTIYFGEGSWLTVV.

This clonotype was counted many times. This chain connects TRBV18 to TRBJ2-7, with unresolved D. Germline lookup yields CDR1 KGHSH and CDR2 LQKENI. Between the trimmed V and J ends, which lost 0 bases and 0 bases, there was a span of 6 bases. The CDR3 contains 14 residues. CDR3 residues: CASSPPSVSYEQYF. The DNA for the CDR3 is TGTGCCAGCTCACCACCGTCAGTCTCCTACGAGCAGTACTTC.

This clonotype was seen at least ten times. The chain carries TRBV29-1 and TRBJ2-7, with 11 bases identical to TRBD1. The CDR3 is 13 residues long. Germline lookup yields CDR1 SQVTM and CDR2 ANQGSEA. Trimming at V came to 7 bases and at J to 1 base, leaving 3 bases not matched to a gene. The CDR3: CSGGQGGSYEQYF. The CDR3 DNA is TGCAGCGGGGGACAGGGGGGGTCCTACGAGCAGTACTTC.

This clonotype was picked up many times. The chain's CDR3 is CASSQDGASMAETQYF. The CDR3 region has the DNA TGTGCCAGCAGCCAAGATGGGGCTAGCATGGCGGAGACCCAGTACTTC. The chain links TRBV4-2 to TRBJ2-5; D may match TRBD1 or TRBD2 (5 bases each). This CDR3 has 16 residues. The germline V and J ends were trimmed by 0 bases and 5 bases, with 16 bases remaining between them. Germline CDR1 LGHNA, CDR2 YNFKEQ.

About this clonotype: Relative to the germline gene, one junction end is altered; a read error may explain this. The chain links TRBV7-7 to TRBJ2-7; 8 bases are a match to TRBD2. The CDR3 consists of 15 residues. Germline lookup yields CDR1 SSHAT and CDR2 FNYEAQ (reference sequence). In DNA form, the CDR3 reads TGTGCTAGCAGCTTATACGGGGGGGAGGCCTACGAGCAGTACTTC. It is translated as CASSLYGGEAYEQYF.

This clonotype was seen repeatedly, ten times or more. The J gene is TRBJ2-7, the V gene TRBV7-2; possible D gene TRBD2, 6 bases. The CDR3 extends over 13 amino acids. V gave up 1 base and J gave up 5 bases, with 9 bases separating them. CDR1 and CDR2 (germline): SGHTA, FQGNSA. CDR3 region: CASSLGWRDEQYF. The CDR3 DNA is TGTGCCAGCAGCTTAGGGTGGAGGGACGAGCAGTACTTC.

This clonotype was detected many times. This chain links TRBV2 with TRBJ2-7, with TRBD1 identical over 8 bases. Germline values: CDR1 SNHLY, CDR2 FYNNEI. The CDR3 is 13 amino acids. Unmatched junction bases numbered 11, after V lost 6 bases and J lost 10 bases. The CDR3 bases are TGTGCCAGCAGCGAGGTAGACGGGACAGGCCAGTACTTC. This sequence encodes CASSEVDGTGQYF.

The table lists this clonotype with many counts. The chain is built from TRBV27 and TRBJ1-6; the match to TRBD1 covers 7 bases. The CDR3 has 14 residues. Germline CDR1 reads MNHEY; CDR2 reads SMNVEV (reference sequence). J gave up 9 bases and V 3 bases, and 5 bases lay outside the gene matches. The CDR3 sequence is CASSLRTGGSPLHF. In nucleotides, the CDR3 is TGTGCCAGCAGTTTGAGGACAGGAGGTTCACCCCTCCACTTT.

The chain links TRBV12-3 or TRBV12-4 to TRBJ1-1, with 8 bases aligning to TRBD1. This CDR3 is 15 amino acids long. Trimming at V came to 7 bases and at J to 7 bases, leaving 14 bases not matched to a gene. The CDR3 sequence is CASTRPGQGENEAFF. In DNA, the CDR3 is TGTGCCAGCACCAGGCCCGGACAGGGTGAAAATGAAGCTTTCTTT.

In this sample, this clonotype turned up a few times. The rearrangement joins TRBV7-2 to TRBJ2-3; unclear D gene. The CDR3 length is 11 residues. V gave up 5 bases and J gave up 7 bases, with 7 bases separating them. Germline CDR1 and CDR2: SGHTA and FQGNSA. The CDR3 loop reads CASSNSNTQYF. CDR3 coding DNA: TGTGCCAGCAGCAATTCAAATACGCAGTATTTT.

Many counts were recorded for this clonotype. The J gene is TRBJ2-3, the V gene TRBV7-9; tentatively, D is TRBD1 or TRBD2 (5 bases each). The germline gives CDR1 SEHNR, CDR2 FQNEAQ (reference sequence). V was trimmed by 5 bases and J by 14 bases, leaving 23 bases between them. The CDR3 sequence is 14 residues long. The CDR3 DNA reads TGTGCCAGCAGCCTCGGGGCCAGTAGGGGAATATTGTATTTT. This encodes CASSLGASRGILYF.

The rearrangement uses TRBV18 and TRBJ2-7, with a weak D call TRBD2 (5 bases). The germline gives CDR1 KGHSH, CDR2 LQKENI. The CDR3 covers 14 residues. V was clipped by 0 bases and J by 3 bases, with 9 bases between them. DNA for the CDR3: TGTGCCAGCTCACCACCGGTCGGACTCTACGAGCAGTACTTC. Protein sequence: CASSPPVGLYEQYF.

V is TRBV7-2 and J is TRBJ2-7; TRBD1 agrees at 8 bases. The CDR3 consists of 22 residues. The germline V gene encodes CDR1 SGHTA and CDR2 FQGNSA. Unmatched junction bases numbered 27, after V lost 0 bases and J lost 5 bases. The CDR3 reads CASSLAGRGHGLASGRVNEQYF. The CDR3 nucleotides are TGTGCCAGCAGCTTAGCAGGCAGGGGGCATGGCCTAGCGTCGGGAAGGGTCAACGAGCAGTACTTC.

In the case of this clonotype: The junction departs from germline at one end; a sequencing error may be responsible. The gene calls are TRBV7-6 and TRBJ2-2; possibly TRBD1 for D (5 bases). There are 15 residues in the CDR3. CDR1 is SGHVS and CDR2 is FNYEAQ in the germline V gene. Here the CDR3 DNA reads TGTGCCAGCACCTTAGGGAAAGGGGCTCCCGGGGAGCTGTTTTTT. This codes for CASTLGKGAPGELFF.

The chain is built from TRBV27 and TRBJ2-2; 9 bases line up with TRBD1. The CDR3 is 15 amino acids. Germline assignment: CDR1 MNHEY and CDR2 SMNVEV (reference sequence). Germline trimming cut 5 bases from V and 6 bases from J; bases unmatched to any gene: 7. The CDR3 protein is CASSVGQGWSGELFF. In DNA, the CDR3 is TGTGCCAGCAGTGTAGGACAGGGGTGGTCCGGGGAGCTGTTTTTT.